This entry lists 10 T cell receptor beta chains sequenced from one sample in a study of shared clonotypes between healthy human individuals. Naive CD8 populations comprised CD45RO-negative cells positively selected for CCR7, excluding terminally differentiated effector memory CD45RA+ cells. Measured with immunoSEQ multiplex PCR; TCRdb has only the in-frame clones, and not every one. The sample includes 1.5 million to 2.5 million clones, about 95% seen only once; the top ten take 1% to 1.5%. The sequenced sample consisted of naive CD8+ T cells sorted from blood. The receptors here all came from a young man in good health.

The chain uses TRBV29-1 and TRBJ1-2; D might be TRBD1 (6 bases). The CDR3 length is 13 residues. V lost 5 bases to trimming and J lost 2 bases, with 12 bases between them. The germline CDR1 and CDR2 sequences are SQVTM and ANQGSEA. CDR3 nucleotides: TGCAGCGTTAATTACAGGGAAAACTATGGCTACACCTTC. It codes for CSVNYRENYGYTF.

In its sample, this clone was seen once. This sequence joins TRBV7-3 and TRBJ2-3; TRBD2 matches at 9 bases. This CDR3 comprises 16 residues. Trimming took 5 bases from V and 2 from J; bases not matched to a gene: 8. From germline, CDR1 is SGHTA and CDR2 FQGTGA. The CDR3 DNA reads as TGTGCCAGCAGCCTTTACAGCGGGGGGTACACAGATACGCAGTATTTT. Encoded protein: CASSLYSGGYTDTQYF.

This rearrangement joins TRBV6-4 to TRBJ2-6; D gene ambiguous. This CDR3 is built from 17 residues. Germline CDR1 and CDR2: MRHNA and SNTAGT. The V and J ends lost 4 bases and 0 bases respectively, with 13 bases between them. CDR3 region: CASSVLRRNSGANVLTF. The CDR3 nucleotides read TGTGCCAGCAGTGTCCTGAGACGCAACTCTGGGGCCAACGTCCTGACTTTC.

With respect to this clone: The identical CDR3 is also encoded by other nucleotide sequences in the sample. CDR3 DNA sequence: TGCGCCAGCAGCCAAGAGGGGGGGACTGAAGCTTTCTTT. This codes for CASSQEGGTEAFF. The V call is TRBV4-3, the J call TRBJ1-1; TRBD1 is a possible D gene (5 bases). The CDR3 extends over 13 amino acids. V was pared by 0 bases and J by 5 bases, with 7 bases between. Germline values: CDR1 LGHNA, CDR2 YSLEER.

The V call is TRBV28, the J call TRBJ2-7; D uncertain. The V gene's germline CDR1 is MDHEN and CDR2 SYDVKM. CDR3 size: 12 residues. V lost 6 bases and J lost 7, with 13 bases in between. CDR3 region: CASSSPELEQYF. Written as DNA, the CDR3 is TGTGCCAGCAGCTCCCCCGAGCTTGAGCAGTACTTC.

This chain links TRBV7-3 with TRBJ2-7, with D perhaps matching TRBD2 (6 bases). This CDR3 spans 14 amino acids. The germline V gene has CDR1 SGHTA and CDR2 FQGTGA. With 5 bases removed from V and 3 bases from J, the gap between germline ends came to 14 bases. CDR3 nucleotide sequence: TGTGCCAGCAGCGTATCGGACGGGAGCTACGAGCAGTACTTC. Translated: CASSVSDGSYEQYF.

The J gene is TRBJ1-1, the V gene TRBV4-1, with D possibly matching TRBD1 (5 bases). CDR3 length: 15 residues. Germline V lookup: CDR1 MGHRA, CDR2 YSYEKL. Trimming stripped 1 base from V and 3 bases from J, with 12 bases between. The CDR3 spells CASSQGPGMDTEAFF. Written as DNA, the CDR3 is TGCGCCAGCAGCCAAGGCCCAGGGATGGACACTGAAGCTTTCTTT.

This chain connects TRBV25-1 to TRBJ1-6; weak D call: TRBD1 (5 bases). V was trimmed by 3 bases and J by 10 bases, leaving 19 bases between them. The CDR3 has 16 amino acids. Per germline, CDR1 MGHDK and CDR2 SYGVNS. The CDR3 here is CASSDAVGRGESPLHF. The CDR3 region has the DNA TGTGCCAGCAGTGACGCGGTGGGGCGTGGAGAATCACCCCTCCACTTT.

A few counts support this clone. The V and J genes are TRBV11-2 and TRBJ1-2; D might be TRBD1 (5 bases). The CDR3 consists of 14 residues. Trimming left V 1 base short and J 12 bases short, with 18 bases between. CDR1 SGHAT and CDR2 FQNNGV come from the germline V gene. The CDR3 sequence is CASSLAPSGPGDTF. CDR3 nucleotide sequence: TGTGCCAGCAGCTTAGCCCCCTCAGGGCCGGGGGACACCTTC.

Here the CDR3 reads CASSFVHYEQYF. CDR3 nucleotides: TGTGCCAGCAGTTTTGTTCACTACGAGCAGTACTTC. This chain links TRBV28 with TRBJ2-7, with unresolved D. There are 12 residues in the CDR3. From germline, CDR1 is MDHEN and CDR2 SYDVKM. Trimming pared 3 bases from V and 3 bases from J, leaving 6 bases between.